The rows below give T cell receptor beta chains drawn from one sample of a study of blood T cell repertoires in COVID-19. Repertoires were generated with immunoSEQ multiplex PCR, while TCRdb's copy carries only in-frame clones and drops some. The sample yields about 79,000 clones, approximately 90% seen once. The sample comprised peripheral blood. The receptors were sampled from an older man with active or convalescent COVID-19. Each CDR3 is given with its conserved first and last residue. The order of the fields is V gene, CDR3 protein.

TRBV18 | CASSPRARDRASNQPQHF
TRBV19 | CASIDGAFSGNTIYF
TRBV7-6 | CASSLGFGAGANVLTF
TRBV5-1 | CASSSNDGVPKQFF
TRBV7-9 | CASSLRDRGYTDTQYF
TRBV11-2 | CASSLDNSYTGELFF
TRBV5-1 | CASSPWGGAETQYF
TRBV28 | CASSLGGRETQYF
TRBV5-1 | CASRPRQQNTEAFF
TRBV6-1 | CASSELWGGDTQYF
TRBV6-5 | CASNRGQFFEKLFF
TRBV14 | CASSQGGGSYEQYF
TRBV29-1 | CSVEGAREQYF
TRBV5-1 | CASSYGGRINEKLFF
TRBV30 | CAWSLLPRTSGSQIGSYNEQFF
TRBV5-1 | CASSPGQGFRGAGNTIYF
TRBV5-4 | CASSLSQGAGNTIYF
TRBV6-1 | CASSDVGAYGYTF
TRBV3-1/TRBV3-2 | CASSRTGGGSGTEAFF
TRBV6-1 | CASSDTRGLAFF
TRBV4-2 | CASSHPPAGSLRTEAFF
TRBV28 | CASRKQGNYEQYF
TRBV7-9 | CASTLTGQGRGYTF
TRBV7-2 | CASSPDRNYGYTF
TRBV2 | CASSPGGGYGYTF
TRBV18 | CASSEGLAGVYEQYF
TRBV5-4 | CASSPGTSGQYNEQFF
TRBV6-6 | CASSPNPTALLEQYF
TRBV6-5 | CASSYSSGYYGYTF
TRBV24-1 | CATSDFSGVNTGELFF
TRBV6-5 | CASSYASGTGELFF
TRBV11-3 | CASSLGQGAPKNIQYF
TRBV11-2 | CASRIGTDNSPLHF
TRBV6-4 | CASSDTSGVYNEQFF
TRBV30 | CAWSRLPGEYGYTF
TRBV6-5 | CASSYSGGYTGELFF